This T cell receptor beta chain was sequenced for a study of identical twins (dated by TCRdb to about 2016). Turning to the overall study: TCR alpha and beta repertoires from monozygotic twins, unrelated adults of various ages and cord blood were deep-sequenced to test whether fetal clonotypes persist. To rule out contamination, replicate twin experiments were performed at different times with different library preparation protocols.

Beyond this particular receptor, the publication reports: Compared with coincidental sharing between unrelated individuals, out-of-frame TCR alpha sequences shared between twins had an excess of sequences with low generation probability. Recombination models systematically underestimated out-of-frame TCR alpha sharing in monozygotic twins but agreed with sharing between unrelated individuals. Zero-insertion analyses could be partly confounded by invariant T cells such as MAIT and iNKT, although diverse VJ usage argued against such confounding for most clonotypes. Because the same donors could not be followed over many years, the conclusions relied on cross-sectional statistical analysis. Fewer insertions were carried by abundant cord blood beta clonotypes; a weaker similar trend was observed in young adult naive repertoires, while no such trend was observed in memory repertoires. A weaker excess of twin sharing was found in beta out-of-frame sequences because the signal-to-noise ratio was lowered by fewer shared sequences.

Only one count was recorded for this clonotype. What this receptor recognizes is not known. No qualities accompany the bases; no much larger clone lies one base away. V is reduced by 5 bases and J by 12 bases, leaving a spacing of 19 bases between them. The CDR3 spans 14 residues, from the cysteine through the phenylalanine. Only the CDR3 portion is preserved as DNA: 42 bases, with reading frame beginning at the first base. Sequences SGHVS (CDR1) and FNYEAQ (CDR2) are obtained from the germline V gene. Library creation used 5' RACE. The sample was run on an Illumina HiSeq 2000. Template switching added a universal primer binding site, and the final cDNA carried a unique molecular identifier that allowed TCR cDNA molecules to be counted accurately. Specific primers in the conserved constant-segment region were used to synthesize first-strand cDNA for TCR alpha and beta chains. To control for contamination, each cDNA library was double barcoded with a SMART-Mk sample barcode plus Illumina barcodes. TruSeq adapter sequences and Illumina sample barcodes were added in two successive PCR steps. TCR alpha and beta cDNA libraries were sequenced on the Illumina HiSeq platform with custom primers. As for the authors' bioinformatics: MiGEC was used to process raw reads and extract unique molecular identifiers, and MiXCR was used to find CDR3 positions. For each individual, recombination models were inferred using an EM algorithm with the repgenHMM and IGoR tools. The tcR package in R was used for shared clonotype analysis, with sharing normalized by the product of cloneset sizes. Out-of-frame nonproductive sequences were analyzed to study raw recombination free of thymic and clonal selection effects. The raw public reads went through TCRdb reprocessing: fastp at Q25, MiXCR clone calling, in-frame beta chains kept. CDR3 protein sequences are deduplicated, and each keeps its most common genes and DNA. The V and J calls come from TCRdb's annotation, not from the publication. This sample gives approximately 1.8 million distinct CDR3 sequences in total; around 33% of them show up just once. Approximately 0.29% of the sample is taken by the ten largest.

Only healthy Caucasian donors were included. The clonotype was recovered from a newborn girl in good health. The rearranged chain carries TRBV7-6 and TRBJ1-4, with no reliable assignment of the D segment. The sample was cord blood. The DNA reads TGTGCCAGCAGCCCTTCACCCGTCAAGAGGGAACTGTTTTTT. Its protein product is CASSPSPVKRELFF.